The 20 T cell receptor beta chains below all came from one sample that was sequenced in a study of Graves' ophthalmopathy and Graves' hyperthyroidism. RNA transcripts were the source from which TCR beta CDR3 regions were amplified. HTBI primers served in a first-round RT-PCR, which a second-round multiplex PCR followed. Via MiXCR, TCRdb re-called the multiplex PCR reads, giving one row per CDR3 protein. In the table there are some 200,000 distinct CDR3 sequences, under 30% of which are singletons. Sequencing input: peripheral blood. All receptors come from a man aged 50-59 years with Graves' ophthalmopathy.

This clonotype has a count of ten or more. The rearrangement uses TRBV12-3 or TRBV12-4 and TRBJ2-5; weak D call: TRBD2 (6 bases). V was shortened by 2 bases and J by 4 bases, with 8 bases between the two germline ends. The CDR3 totals 13 residues. The CDR3 is CASSLKGGETQYF. CDR3 DNA sequence: TGTGCCAGCAGTTTAAAGGGAGGAGAGACCCAGTACTTC.

This clonotype came up many times. The chain has TRBV6-2 or TRBV6-3 and TRBJ1-1, with D possibly being TRBD1 (6 bases). V was cut by 7 bases and J by 5 bases, with 17 bases left in between. Germline CDR1 and CDR2: MNHEY and SVGEGT. The CDR3 runs 14 residues. CDR3 nucleotides: TGTGCCAGCACCTGGACAGTGGAGCGGACTGAAGCTTTCTTT. Residues: CASTWTVERTEAFF.

Ten or more counts support this clonotype. This rearrangement joins TRBV4-2 to TRBJ1-3; D is undetermined. The CDR3 is made up of 16 amino acids. Between the trimmed V and J ends, which lost 1 base and 0 bases, there was a span of 10 bases. CDR1 is LGHNA and CDR2 is YNFKEQ in the germline V gene. DNA for the CDR3: TGTGCCAGCAGCCAAGCGAGAAGAAGCTCTGGAAACACCATATATTTT. Translating it yields CASSQARRSSGNTIYF.

The V call is TRBV5-1, the J call TRBJ1-6; D gene unclear. The CDR3 is 16 amino acids. V lost 1 base to trimming and J lost 0 bases, with 8 bases between them. The germline V gene encodes CDR1 SGHRS and CDR2 YFSETQ. The CDR3 region is CASSLYASSYNSPLHF. CDR3 nucleotides: TGCGCCAGCAGCTTGTATGCGAGCTCCTATAATTCACCCCTCCACTTT.

The V gene is TRBV28, the J gene TRBJ1-1; D not resolved. The V end lost 7 bases, the J end lost 11 bases, and 17 bases lay between the germline ends. CDR3 length: 12 amino acids. Per germline, CDR1 MDHEN and CDR2 SYDVKM. DNA for the CDR3: TGTGCCAGCACCCCGAGCGGGTTGGGTGCTTTCTTT. This translates into CASTPSGLGAFF. The full variable domain, with the rest looked up from reference TRBV28 and TRBJ1-1, is DVKVTQSSRYLVKRTGEKVFLECVQDMDHENMFWYRQDPGLGLRLIYFSYDVKMKEKGDIPEGYSVSREKKERFSLILESASTNQTSMYLCASTPSGLGAFFGQGTRLTVV.

This clonotype has at least ten counts. This rearrangement joins TRBV6-2 or TRBV6-3 to TRBJ2-7; TRBD2 is a possible D gene (6 bases). This CDR3 is built from 13 residues. Germline V lookup: CDR1 MNHEY, CDR2 SVGEGT. The V end lost 6 bases, the J end lost 3 bases, and 12 bases lay between the germline ends. This CDR3 is CASSWGRNYEQYF. The CDR3 DNA sequence: TGTGCCAGCAGCTGGGGGAGGAACTACGAGCAGTACTTC.

This clonotype was counted many times. The rearrangement links TRBV12-3 or TRBV12-4 to TRBJ1-1; 8 bases match TRBD1. The CDR3 length is 15 residues. J lost 6 bases, V lost 6 bases, and 12 bases had no gene match. The CDR3 protein is CASSRRTGQESEAFF. CDR3 sequence (DNA): TGTGCCAGCAGCCGGAGAACGGGACAGGAGTCTGAAGCTTTCTTT.

The chain carries TRBV4-2 and TRBJ2-7; the D gene is possibly TRBD2 (5 bases). Germline V lookup: CDR1 LGHNA, CDR2 YNFKEQ. Trimming left V 0 bases short and J 4 bases short, with 10 bases between. There are 14 residues in the CDR3. CDR3 nucleotide sequence: TGTGCCAGCAGCCAAGATACCGGGGAATACGAGCAGTACTTC. The encoded protein is CASSQDTGEYEQYF.

This clonotype was observed at least ten times. A much larger clonotype is one base distant, so this may be a read error. This sequence joins TRBV19 and TRBJ2-5; no clear D. The CDR3 runs to 12 residues. The V end lost 8 bases, the J end lost 2 bases, and 9 bases lay between the germline ends. Germline V gives CDR1 LNHDA, CDR2 SQIVND (reference sequence). As DNA, the CDR3 is TGTGCCAGTTGTACCCGACAAGAGACCCAGTACTTC. Its protein product is CASCTRQETQYF.

This clonotype appeared a few times. The V and J genes are TRBV15 and TRBJ2-4; tentatively, D is TRBD2 (5 bases). The CDR3 sequence is 16 residues long. V lost 0 bases, J lost 0 bases, and 9 bases lay in between. In germline, CDR1 is LNHNV, CDR2 YYDKDF (reference sequence). CDR3 sequence reads: CATSRESGKAKNIQYF. CDR3 DNA: TGTGCCACCAGCAGAGAGTCCGGGAAAGCCAAAAACATTCAGTACTTC.

This clonotype was counted at least ten times. The rearrangement joins TRBV4-1 to TRBJ2-5, with D possibly being TRBD1 (5 bases). The CDR3 covers 16 residues. V lost 0 bases and J lost 5, with 16 bases in between. Per germline, CDR1 MGHRA and CDR2 YSYEKL. CDR3 region: CASSQERPDAGETQYF. DNA of the CDR3: TGCGCCAGCAGCCAAGAACGCCCAGATGCAGGGGAGACCCAGTACTTC.

The chain carries TRBV6-5 and TRBJ1-1, with D maybe TRBD1 (5 bases). The length of the CDR3 is 13 residues. Germline V lookup: CDR1 MNHEY, CDR2 SVGAGI. V was trimmed by 2 bases and J by 6 bases, leaving 10 bases between them. CDR3 amino acids: CASSYEGRAEAFF. The CDR3 region has the DNA TGTGCCAGCAGTTACGAGGGGCGTGCTGAAGCTTTCTTT.

The chain has TRBV6-1 and TRBJ2-7; D may correspond to TRBD1 or TRBD2 (6 bases each). The V gene lost 8 bases and the J gene lost 3 bases, with 14 bases spanning the gap. The germline CDR1 and CDR2 sequences are MNHNS and SASEGT. The CDR3 contains 13 residues. CDR3 bases: TGTGCCAGCGTGTCGGGGGCAAGCTACGAGCAGTACTTC. It translates to CASVSGASYEQYF.

This clonotype was observed at least ten times. Likely a read error: the CDR3 ends without its conserved phenylalanine or tryptophan. The DNA is left out, because the CDR3 cannot be placed on it with certainty; the CDR3 is given as TCRdb lists it. The genes are TRBV7-2 and TRBJ2-7; TRBD1, the table's D call, lacks a check against the DNA. With termini counted, the CDR3 has 13 amino acids. CDR1 is SGHTA, CDR2 FQGNSA, per germline. The CDR3 spells CASSGQGAAEQYS.

The sample holds many counts of this clonotype. This sequence joins TRBV6-1 and TRBJ1-1; 9 bases fit TRBD1. Germline values: CDR1 MNHNS, CDR2 SASEGT. The V gene end was trimmed by 6 bases and the J gene end by 0 bases; junction bases not matched to a gene: 2. The CDR3 is 14 amino acids. Here the CDR3 reads CASRTGGMNTEAFF. The DNA for the CDR3 is TGTGCCAGCAGAACAGGGGGCATGAACACTGAAGCTTTCTTT.

V gene TRBV5-1 combines with J gene TRBJ2-7, with D perhaps given as TRBD1 or TRBD2 (7 bases each). The germline V and J ends were trimmed by 5 bases and 1 base, with 13 bases remaining between them. The length of the CDR3 is 14 residues. Germline V gene sequence: CDR1 SGHRS, CDR2 YFSETQ. The DNA for the CDR3 is TGCGCCAGCAGAGATCAGGGGGGGTCCTACGAGCAGTACTTC. Protein: CASRDQGGSYEQYF.

This clonotype showed up many times. CDR3 DNA sequence: TGTGCCAGCAGCCCGAGTTGGAGCGGGAGGGTGAAAGAGACCCAGTACTTC. Protein sequence: CASSPSWSGRVKETQYF. This chain connects TRBV28 to TRBJ2-5; 10 bases agree with TRBD2. The CDR3 spans 17 residues. V shed 6 bases and J 3 bases; nucleotides not matched to a gene: 13. Germline assignment: CDR1 MDHEN and CDR2 SYDVKM.

This sequence joins TRBV28 and TRBJ2-7; 7 bases line up with TRBD1. Per germline, CDR1 MDHEN and CDR2 SYDVKM. V shed 3 bases, J shed 5 bases, and the junction held 7 bases outside the gene matches. This CDR3 has 14 amino acids. The CDR3 region has the DNA TGTGCCAGCAGTTTTACAGGGGAATCACACGAGCAGTACTTC. Protein: CASSFTGESHEQYF.

This clonotype was seen at least ten times. The chain carries TRBV30 and TRBJ2-5; 7 nucleotides match TRBD2. The V and J ends lost 0 bases and 5 bases, in that order; junction bases with no gene match: 6. Germline loops: CDR1 GTSNPN, CDR2 SVGIG (reference sequence). The CDR3 sequence is 14 residues long. CDR3: CAWSVQAGVETQYF. As DNA, the CDR3 is TGTGCCTGGAGTGTCCAGGCGGGAGTGGAGACCCAGTACTTC.

This clonotype was counted ten times or more. V and J are TRBV6-5 and TRBJ2-7; D remains ambiguous. The germline V gene has CDR1 MNHEY and CDR2 SVGAGI. CDR3 size: 13 residues. V lost 2 bases and J 5 bases, leaving 10 bases between the germline ends. The CDR3 region is CASSYQTENEQYF. DNA for the CDR3: TGTGCCAGCAGTTACCAGACGGAAAACGAGCAGTACTTC.